Given below is one T cell receptor (beta chain) in context. Its antigen is currently unknown. Profiled with immunoSEQ multiplex PCR; TCRdb holds only in-frame clones, not every one. This sample carries roughly 23,000 clones, over 85% of them seen once, and the ten largest clones take around 25%. This specimen belongs to a study of T cell clones after liver transplantation. Study in general: Liver transplant recipients had immunosuppression withdrawal attempted within 2 years.

Regarding the study as a whole: Donor-reactive sequences fell more than third party-reactive ones, suggesting partial deletion. Migration into the graft, not deletion, may explain lost graft donor-reactive T cells.

Germline V gene data show CDR1 as LNHDA and CDR2 as SQIVND (reference sequence). Trimming shortened V by 5 bases and J by 4 bases, and 17 bases separated the two germline ends. CDR3 size: 15 residues. The chain combines TRBV19 with TRBJ1-2, with D hard to call. The source was CD8+ T cells from blood, collected about 26 months after liver transplant. The receptor was isolated from a human patient who received a liver transplant. Some T cells may possibly be graft donor cells. The CDR3 DNA reads as TGTGCCAGTAGTTCTTGGATGACCTTGCCCTATGGCTACACCTTC. Its translation: CASSSWMTLPYGYTF.